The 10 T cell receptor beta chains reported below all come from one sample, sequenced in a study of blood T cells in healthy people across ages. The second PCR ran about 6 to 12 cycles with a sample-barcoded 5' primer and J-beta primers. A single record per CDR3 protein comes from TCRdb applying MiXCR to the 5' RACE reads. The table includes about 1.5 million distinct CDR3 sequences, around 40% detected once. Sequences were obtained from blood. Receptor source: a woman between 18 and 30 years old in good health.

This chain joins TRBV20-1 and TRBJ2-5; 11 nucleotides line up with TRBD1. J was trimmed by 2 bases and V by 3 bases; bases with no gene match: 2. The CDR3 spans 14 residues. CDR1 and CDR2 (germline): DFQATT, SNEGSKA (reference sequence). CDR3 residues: CSARDRGLQETQYF. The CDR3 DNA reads TGCAGTGCTAGGGACAGGGGGCTTCAAGAGACCCAGTACTTC.

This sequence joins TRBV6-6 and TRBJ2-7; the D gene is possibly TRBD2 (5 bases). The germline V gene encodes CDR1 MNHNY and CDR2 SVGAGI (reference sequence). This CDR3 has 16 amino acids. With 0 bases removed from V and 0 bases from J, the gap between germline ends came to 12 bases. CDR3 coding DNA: TGTGCCAGCAGTTACTCCTGGGAGTCAAGCTCCTACGAGCAGTACTTC. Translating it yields CASSYSWESSSYEQYF.

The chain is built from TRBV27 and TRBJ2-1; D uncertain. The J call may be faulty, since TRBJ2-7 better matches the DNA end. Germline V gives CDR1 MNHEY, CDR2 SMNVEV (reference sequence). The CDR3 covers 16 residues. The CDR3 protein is CASSPGEAYSYNEQYF. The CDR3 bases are TGTGCCAGCAGTCCCGGCGAGGCCTACTCCTACAATGAGCAGTACTTC.

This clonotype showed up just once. This CDR3 reads CASSLLPLGGAYNEQFF. The CDR3 DNA sequence: TGTGCCAGCAGCCTGTTACCCCTAGGCGGGGCCTACAATGAGCAGTTCTTC. This rearrangement joins TRBV7-6 to TRBJ2-1; D perhaps matches TRBD2 (6 bases). CDR1 is SGHVS and CDR2 is FNYEAQ in the germline V gene. The length of the CDR3 is 17 residues. V lost 5 bases to trimming and J lost 2 bases, with 19 bases between them.

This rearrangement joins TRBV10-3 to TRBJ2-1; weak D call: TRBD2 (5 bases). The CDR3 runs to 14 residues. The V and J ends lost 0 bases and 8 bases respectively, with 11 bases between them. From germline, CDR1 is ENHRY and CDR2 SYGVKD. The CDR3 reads CAISESEETHEQFF. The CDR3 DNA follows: TGTGCCATCAGTGAGTCGGAGGAGACGCATGAGCAGTTCTTC.

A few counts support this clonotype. Here the CDR3 DNA reads TGTGCCAGCGCCTTAGCGGGAGGCCCAGGTAATGAGCAGTTCTTC. Translating gives CASALAGGPGNEQFF. V gene TRBV27 combines with J gene TRBJ2-1, with TRBD2 matching over 10 bases. Trimming at V came to 8 bases and at J to 7 bases, leaving 11 bases not matched to a gene. Germline V gene sequence: CDR1 MNHEY, CDR2 SMNVEV (reference sequence). This CDR3 contains 15 residues.

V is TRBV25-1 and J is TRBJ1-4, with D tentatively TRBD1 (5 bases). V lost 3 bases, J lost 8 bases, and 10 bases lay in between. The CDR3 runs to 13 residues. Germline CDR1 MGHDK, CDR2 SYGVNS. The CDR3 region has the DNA TGTGCCAGCAGTGATGGGGGGGAAGAAAAACTGTTTTTT. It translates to CASSDGGEEKLFF.

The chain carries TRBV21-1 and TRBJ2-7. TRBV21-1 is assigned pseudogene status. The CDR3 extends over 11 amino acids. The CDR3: CASNKVETLYF. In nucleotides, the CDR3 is TGTGCCAGCAACAAAGTTGAGACCCTGTACTTC.

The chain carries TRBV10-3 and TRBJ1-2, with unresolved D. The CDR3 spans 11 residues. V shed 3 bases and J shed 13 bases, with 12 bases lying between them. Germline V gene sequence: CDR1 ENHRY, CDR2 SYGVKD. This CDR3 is CAISDKGNSTF. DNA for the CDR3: TGTGCCATCAGTGACAAGGGTAATAGCACCTTC.

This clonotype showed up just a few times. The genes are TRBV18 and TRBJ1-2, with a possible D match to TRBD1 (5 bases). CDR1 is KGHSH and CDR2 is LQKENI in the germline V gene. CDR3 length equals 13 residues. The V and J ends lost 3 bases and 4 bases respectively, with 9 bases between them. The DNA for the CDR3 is TGTGCCAGCTCACCGGACATATCCTATGGCTACACCTTC. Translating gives CASSPDISYGYTF.